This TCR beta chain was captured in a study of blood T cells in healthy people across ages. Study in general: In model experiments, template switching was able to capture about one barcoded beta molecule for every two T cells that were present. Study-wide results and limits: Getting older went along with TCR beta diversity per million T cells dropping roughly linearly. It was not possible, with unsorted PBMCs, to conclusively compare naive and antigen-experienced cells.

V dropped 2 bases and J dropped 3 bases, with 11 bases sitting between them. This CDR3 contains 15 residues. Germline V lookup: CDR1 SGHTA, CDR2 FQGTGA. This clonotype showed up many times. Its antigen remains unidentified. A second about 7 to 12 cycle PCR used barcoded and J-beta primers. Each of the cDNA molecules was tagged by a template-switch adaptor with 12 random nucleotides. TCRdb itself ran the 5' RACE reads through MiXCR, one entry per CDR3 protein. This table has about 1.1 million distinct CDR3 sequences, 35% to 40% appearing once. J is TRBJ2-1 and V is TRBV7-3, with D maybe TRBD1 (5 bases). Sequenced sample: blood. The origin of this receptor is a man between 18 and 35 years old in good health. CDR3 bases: TGTGCCAGCAGCTTACCGACAGACCACTACAATGAGCAGTTCTTC. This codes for CASSLPTDHYNEQFF.